This T cell receptor beta chain stems from a study of T cell repertoires in cytomegalovirus infection. Study observations and caveats: What dominated the ex vivo response were HLA-C-restricted CMV-specific TCR beta clonotypes.

The CDR3 extends over 14 residues, inclusive of both ends. Germline V gene lookup returns CDR1 SGHTA and CDR2 FQGNSA. This clonotype came up once. The antigen is undetermined. This CDR3 fails to terminate in the conserved phenylalanine or tryptophan, so it likely reflects a read error. It is unclear where the CDR3 begins or ends on the DNA, so no DNA is shown, and the CDR3 is as TCRdb lists it. TCRdb re-called the reads with MiXCR, one entry per CDR3 protein. The sample yields about 740,000 distinct CDR3 sequences, approximately 40% seen once. V is TRBV7-2 and J is TRBJ2-1; the table calls TRBD2, which could not be checked here. The TCR originated in a human donor in good health (CMV status not recorded). Some clones in this sample may be carry-over from other donors' samples. The sample consisted of PBMCs. The chain's CDR3 is CASSLVAGANEQFG.